The present entry profiles one T cell receptor (beta chain) with its context. Every patient had mismatch repair deficiency by PCR or immunohistochemistry. Three pembrolizumab responders had their TCRs sequenced. The data were obtained in a study of PD-1 blockade in mismatch repair-deficient tumors. The method was immunoSEQ multiplex PCR; TCRdb's version includes in-frame clones alone and lacks a portion of them. This table holds 100,000 or so clones, 70% to 85% found once. Sample: peripheral blood, taken about eight months after starting pembrolizumab. This clonotype was obtained from an adult with mismatch repair-deficient cancer.

The DNA of the CDR3 is TGTGCCAGCAGTCATACCCCTCAGCGGGACACTGAAGCTTTCTTT. Encoded protein: CASSHTPQRDTEAFF. The chain couples TRBV7-3 to TRBJ1-1, with D unclear. V lost 6 bases to trimming and J lost 3 bases, with 17 bases between them. This CDR3 is 15 amino acids long. Germline loops: CDR1 SGHTA, CDR2 FQGTGA.